This T cell receptor (beta chain) derives from a study of shared clonotypes between healthy human individuals. Libraries were prepared by immunoSEQ multiplex PCR; TCRdb keeps only in-frame clonotypes and omits some of them. The table records about 490,000 clones, 65% to 80% of them present only once. The CDR3 has 14 amino acids. Trimming removed 4 bases from V and 2 bases from J, with 10 bases in between. Germline V lookup: CDR1 KGHSH, CDR2 LQKENI. The TCR was taken from a woman aged 40-49 years in good health. Some clones in this sample may be carry-over from other donors' samples. This chain joins TRBV18 and TRBJ2-3; maybe TRBD2 (5 bases). Input material: PBMCs. CDR3 protein: CASSQGLNTDTQYF. In DNA, the CDR3 is TGTGCCAGCTCACAAGGACTCAACACAGATACGCAGTATTTT.